One and the same sample provided the 7 T cell receptor beta chains below, sequenced in a study of T cells in localized non-small cell lung cancer. Assay used: immunoSEQ multiplex PCR; TCRdb lists only in-frame clones, some missing. In the table there are around 15,000 clones, around 85% of which are singletons. This specimen consisted of peripheral blood, obtained before any cancer treatment. These receptors all come from a female donor over 55 with stage I squamous cell lung carcinoma.

The chain couples TRBV4-1 to TRBJ1-5; D is possibly TRBD1 (6 bases). This CDR3 comprises 15 residues. CDR1 is MGHRA, CDR2 YSYEKL, per germline. V was clipped by 4 bases and J by 7 bases, with 17 bases between them. In DNA form, the CDR3 reads TGCGCCAGCAGCCGGATGGGGGGGGCCGAGCAGCCCCAGCATTTT. Amino acid sequence: CASSRMGGAEQPQHF.

The chain employs TRBV10-3 and TRBJ2-5, with D unresolved. The CDR3 sequence is 13 residues long. CDR1 and CDR2 from the germline V gene are ENHRY and SYGVKD. The germline V and J ends were trimmed by 0 bases and 3 bases, with 5 bases remaining between them. The CDR3 loop is CAISESDEETQYF. The CDR3 DNA follows: TGTGCCATCAGTGAGTCCGACGAAGAGACCCAGTACTTC.

The chain combines TRBV4-3 with TRBJ2-7, with D perhaps assigned TRBD1 or TRBD2 (6 bases each). V dropped 0 bases and J dropped 4 bases, with 13 bases sitting between them. The CDR3 spans 15 residues. Germline V gene data show CDR1 as LGHNA and CDR2 as YSLEER. This chain's CDR3 is CASSQDGGPYYEQYF. Here the CDR3 DNA reads TGCGCCAGCAGCCAAGATGGGGGGCCCTATTACGAGCAGTACTTC.

CDR3 DNA: TGTGCCACCAGCAGAAGCGAGGGACAGGTTAATGAAAAACTGTTTTTT. Amino acid sequence: CATSRSEGQVNEKLFF. The rearrangement links TRBV15 to TRBJ1-4, with TRBD1 matching 8 bases. Unmatched junction bases numbered 6, after V lost 2 bases and J lost 4 bases. Germline V gene sequence: CDR1 LNHNV, CDR2 YYDKDF (reference sequence). CDR3 length: 16 amino acids.

The chain combines TRBV6-1 with TRBJ2-7; no definite D call. This CDR3 is built from 13 residues. Trimming took 7 bases from V and 7 from J, leaving 17 bases between them. Germline V gene data show CDR1 as MNHNS and CDR2 as SASEGT. The CDR3 nucleotides read TGTGCCAGCATTCCCAATTCCCGAAAGGAGCAGTACTTC. It codes for CASIPNSRKEQYF.

V is TRBV30 and J is TRBJ2-1; 7 bases are shared with TRBD1. This CDR3 is 12 amino acids long. The V and J ends lost 4 bases and 12 bases, in that order; junction bases with no gene match: 9. Germline values: CDR1 GTSNPN, CDR2 SVGIG (reference sequence). The CDR3 protein is CAWTPLNRGQFF. As DNA, the CDR3 is TGTGCCTGGACCCCCCTAAACAGGGGGCAGTTCTTC.

The CDR3 DNA sequence: TGTGCCAGCAGCGTCAGCGGGGGCGACACCGGGGAGCTGTTTTTT. Protein sequence: CASSVSGGDTGELFF. The chain carries TRBV9 and TRBJ2-2, with 8 bases identical to TRBD2. Trimming at V came to 2 bases and at J to 3 bases, leaving 3 bases not matched to a gene. Germline values: CDR1 SGDLS, CDR2 YYNGEE. CDR3 length: 15 residues. The complete variable domain, with remaining parts taken from reference TRBV9 and TRBJ2-2, reads DSGVTQTPKHLITATGQRVTLRCSPRSGDLSVYWYQQSLDQGLQFLIQYYNGEERAKGNILERFSAQQFPDLHSELNLSSLELGDSALYFCASSVSGGDTGELFFGEGSRLTVL.